This TCR beta chain was identified in a study of blood T cell repertoires in COVID-19 (TCRdb year 2020). About the study as a whole: Samples covering the acute and convalescent phases of COVID-19 were provided by collaborators in the United States, Italy and Spain. The prospective study material was composed of cDNA or gDNA derived from T cells, B-cell-depleted T cells, or PBMCs. Subjects who had been exposed to COVID-19, were actively infected with it, or had recovered from it provided the deeply sampled blood TCRbeta repertoires that made up the dataset. A freely available public database, intended as a resource for researchers studying the immune response to SARS-CoV-2, is where the repertoires were released. Samples were obtained from the ongoing ImmuneRACE study (first 160 participants) and from over 1,000 subjects provided by 6 global collaborators. A de-identified subject ID, COVID-19 status, age in years and sex were almost always included in the sample metadata. Where HLA class I and class II types were available, the types were taken from metadata supplied by the sample provider, not from assay-based typing. The research as a whole found: Clinical and demographic metadata were provided uncurated, with the amount varying by source and participant.

Comments on this clone: Its antigen specificity is not known. Base qualities are not at hand, and no much larger clone is one base apart.

V is trimmed back by 3 bases and J by 4 bases, and the junction contains 1 base that no gene match accounts for. Looking up the germline V gene yields CDR1 KGHSH and CDR2 LQKENI. Reading from cysteine to phenylalanine, the CDR3 counts 15 amino acids. The sequence is cut down to CDR3 DNA, 45 bases in frame from base 1. TCRbeta CDR3 regions were amplified from genomic DNA by means of the immunoSEQ Assay, a bias-controlled multiplex PCR. The source study handled its data this way. Nucleated cell counts per sample were estimated from amplification of reference gene primers within the assay. To quantify the absolute abundance of each unique TCRbeta CDR3 rearrangement, sequence reads were collapsed and filtered. For each sample, productive Simpson clonality was calculated by taking the square root of Simpson's diversity index across productive rearrangements. TCRdb mirrors the immuneACCESS table, restricted to in-frame sequences. Some clones are absent from its copies; in checked studies, under half trace to an unresolved V gene, and the reason for the others is unknown. That table is the source of V, J and clone size, and D and trimming were worked out from the DNA. This sample has some 150,000 clones in its table, and just under 90% of those were observed once. The ten largest clones capture roughly 4% of the sample.

Each collaborating institution followed its own protocols to collect whole blood in K2EDTA tubes. For TCRbeta analysis, collaborator samples were shipped as frozen whole blood, as isolated PBMCs, or as DNA extracted from either sample type. This TCR was recovered from a woman in her thirties or forties with acute or convalescent COVID-19. Recombination joined TRBV18 with TRBJ2-3; TRBD2 matches 13 bases in the middle. The sequenced material came from peripheral blood. This receptor has the CDR3 CASSPGLAGADTQYF. The nucleotides are TGTGCCAGCTCACCCGGACTAGCGGGAGCAGATACGCAGTATTTT.